This entry features one T cell receptor (beta chain) sequence. There is no known antigen for this receptor. Base quality data are lacking; no much larger clone is found one base away. The sample comes from a study of early stage breast cancer tumors (dated by TCRdb to about 2017). With respect to the entire study: Of the roughly 17 invasive breast tumors, eleven to twelve were found to be estrogen receptor-positive, progesterone receptor-positive and HER2-negative. Most of the 12 ER+/PR+/HER2- tumors were invasive ductal carcinomas, while the other four were invasive lobular carcinomas. On average, each sample had 8 to 10-fold read coverage. The samples as a whole yielded around 2.4 million detected templates, corresponding to approximately 990,000 unique clonotypes.

Every sample was amplified as two independent genomic DNA replicates, using 0.5 ug for blood and roughly 1.6 ug for tumor or normal breast. TCRB sequencing of genomic DNA was carried out with the ImmunoSeq Intro kit according to the manufacturer's instructions. The multiplex PCR ran for around 30 cycles using proprietary primers and spike-in control sequences for absolute quantification. An 87-bp fragment spanning the CDR3 and flanking V and J genes was sequenced with single-end 150-bp reads. Each lane of an Illumina MiSeq running version 3.0 chemistry carried seven multiplexed samples, with two replicates apiece. Regarding the original processing steps: Raw data were processed by the vendor's proprietary pipeline, with both replicates merged into one result per sample. Clonotypes were defined as productive rearrangements sharing the V-gene family, CDR3 amino acid sequence and J-gene segment. To compute clonality, the normalized Shannon entropy (Pielou evenness) of TCRB abundances was subtracted from 1. To estimate T cell density, the total number of templates was divided by the input cell count, which was inferred from how much DNA went in. Total repertoire diversity and clonality were estimated with Recon using default parameters. A clonotype was considered tumor-enriched if its abundance in tumor exceeded 0.1% and was at least 32-fold higher than its abundance in normal breast. In TCRdb, the immuneACCESS table is reduced to in-frame sequences with V and J assigned. These tables do not hold every clone; where another copy was compared, an unresolved V gene accounts for under half, and the others remain unexplained. D and trimming were read from the DNA, whereas the V and J calls and clone size are those reported in that table. Here the sample has 50,000 to 65,000 clones; about 90% occur a single time. The top ten hold around 5% of the sample.

The study profiled bulk TCR beta-chain repertoires in matched peripheral blood, tumor and adjacent normal breast tissue taken from more than 15 patients with early-stage breast cancer. Before surgery, roughly 4.5-11 mL of whole blood was collected into EDTA tubes and then processed within 2 hours. Ficoll-Paque centrifugation in SepMate-50 tubes was used to isolate peripheral blood mononuclear cells. PBMCs were cryopreserved in aliquots of roughly 1.8 to 4 million cells in roughly 90% FBS with about 10% DMSO and kept in liquid nitrogen. The Qiagen AllPrep DNA/RNA Mini kit was used to extract genomic DNA. V trim: 1 base; J trim: 6 bases; unmatched bases: 10. The CDR3 spans 16 residues, from the cysteine through the phenylalanine. Of the read, only the CDR3 DNA is kept; its 48 bases are in frame from base 1. CDR1 and CDR2 are read off the germline V gene as SGHTA and FQGNSA. What the study reported, not specific to this receptor: Enriched TCRB sequences shared across patients were mostly commonly generated sequences, unlikely to play an important role in the tumor microenvironment. Tumors showed about 2.4-fold higher T cell density and higher clonality than adjacent normal breast tissue. Repertoires from blood and normal breast were more alike than repertoires from blood and tumor, and in about 90% of the 16 patients, comparing each tissue with blood separated tumor from normal. The small cohort size prevented analysis by tumor subtype. Bulk genomic DNA sequencing of unsorted cells missed chain pairing and functional markers such as CD4, CD8 and FOXP3.

The sample taken for sequencing was blood. The TCR originated in a person between 70 and 80 years old with breast cancer. The chain was built from TRBV7-2 and TRBJ2-5, with TRBD2 identical over 8 junction bases. The CDR3 sequence is CASSLGVSGEQKTQYF. The DNA sequence is as follows: TGTGCCAGCAGCTTAGGTGTTAGCGGGGAACAAAAGACCCAGTACTTC.